A single sample is the source of the 25 T cell receptor beta chains below, sequenced in a study of T cell responses to AZD1222 COVID-19 vaccine. Sequencing was performed with immunoSEQ multiplex PCR; in TCRdb, only in-frame clones are kept and a portion is missing. The repertoire holds about 160,000 clones, with roughly nine tenths as singletons. The material was peripheral blood, obtained on day 0 of AZD1222 vaccination. Receptors originate from an adult in good health.

Here the CDR3 DNA reads TGCGCCAGCAGCTTCGGGACCCCAAACTACGAGCAGTACTTC. It yields the protein CASSFGTPNYEQYF. V gene TRBV5-1 combines with J gene TRBJ2-7; D possibly uses TRBD1 or TRBD2 (5 bases each). The CDR3 contains 14 residues. CDR1 and CDR2 (germline): SGHRS, YFSETQ. V lost 2 bases and J 3 bases, leaving 12 bases between the germline ends.

This chain links TRBV2 with TRBJ1-1, with 12 bases that match TRBD1. Germline CDR1 and CDR2: SNHLY and FYNNEI. The junction had 14 bases not matched to a gene; V was cut back by 10 bases and J by 8 bases. This CDR3 is 15 amino acids long. The CDR3 spells CATTLTGTGGGEAFF. CDR3 in DNA: TGTGCCACCACATTAACCGGGACAGGGGGCGGCGAAGCTTTCTTT.

The V gene is TRBV11-3, the J gene TRBJ1-1; 9 bases agree with TRBD1. Losses at the gene ends were 7 bases for V and 7 bases for J; bases not matched to a gene: 13. The CDR3 has 15 amino acids. Germline values: CDR1 SGHNT, CDR2 YENEEA. The CDR3 spells CASTPDRGTYGEAFF. The CDR3 nucleotides are TGTGCCAGCACCCCGGACAGGGGAACCTATGGTGAAGCTTTCTTT.

DNA for the CDR3: TGTGCCAGCAGCGCCTTCGGACAGGCCACCCAAGAGACCCAGTACTTC. Protein: CASSAFGQATQETQYF. V usage is TRBV9 and J usage is TRBJ2-5; 7 nucleotides agree with TRBD1. Germline assignment: CDR1 SGDLS and CDR2 YYNGEE. Trimming took 3 bases from V and 1 from J; bases not matched to a gene: 9. The CDR3 consists of 16 residues.

V gene TRBV21-1 combines with J gene TRBJ1-5. TRBV21-1 is annotated as a pseudogene. The CDR3 loop spans 15 amino acids. CDR3 protein: CASSMPYPGNQPQHF. CDR3 DNA sequence: TGTGCCAGCAGCATGCCATATCCGGGTAATCAGCCCCAGCATTTT.

V and J are TRBV12-3 or TRBV12-4 and TRBJ1-5; 8 bases agree with TRBD1. The CDR3 covers 12 residues. After removal of 5 bases from V and 13 bases from J, the junction contained 7 bases not matched to a gene. CDR3 sequence: CASSPGQGRQHF. The CDR3 DNA reads as TGTGCCAGCAGTCCCGGACAGGGCCGACAGCATTTT.

The V call is TRBV5-1, the J call TRBJ1-6; no clear D. This CDR3 is 15 amino acids long. The V end lost 5 bases, the J end lost 9 bases, and 18 bases lay between the germline ends. Germline assignment: CDR1 SGHRS and CDR2 YFSETQ. CDR3: CASRRTGQLSSPLHF. Here the CDR3 DNA reads TGCGCCAGCAGGAGAACCGGGCAGTTAAGTTCACCCCTCCACTTT.

The genes are TRBV18 and TRBJ2-5; D gene unclear. The CDR3 sequence is 13 residues long. The V gene's germline CDR1 is KGHSH and CDR2 LQKENI. V was trimmed by 6 bases and J by 5 bases, leaving 13 bases between them. For the CDR3, the DNA is TGTGCCAGCTCCAACTTCACAACGGAGACCCAGTACTTC. This encodes CASSNFTTETQYF.

The J gene is TRBJ1-2, the V gene TRBV5-1; no definite D call. The V and J ends lost 4 bases and 8 bases respectively, with 15 bases between them. CDR1 is SGHRS and CDR2 is YFSETQ in the germline V gene. The CDR3 extends over 13 amino acids. CDR3 residues: CASSLNGSPGYTF. In nucleotides, the CDR3 is TGCGCCAGCAGCCTCAACGGGAGCCCCGGCTACACCTTC.

The chain joins TRBV12-3 or TRBV12-4 to TRBJ1-2; D remains unclear. This CDR3 has 11 amino acids. The CDR3 nucleotides read TGTGCGGCCGGGACTAACTATGGCTACACCTTC. It codes for CAAGTNYGYTF.

The gene calls are TRBV5-1 and TRBJ2-1; TRBD1 matches 7 bases. This CDR3 contains 14 residues. The V gene end was trimmed by 4 bases and the J gene end by 6 bases; junction bases not matched to a gene: 7. Germline V lookup: CDR1 SGHRS, CDR2 YFSETQ. The CDR3 bases are TGCGCCAGCAGCCAAACAGGGGCGGTCAATGAGCAGTTCTTC. Amino acids: CASSQTGAVNEQFF. Full variable domain (rest looked up from reference TRBV5-1 and TRBJ2-1): KAGVTQTPRYLIKTRGQQVTLSCSPISGHRSVSWYQQTPGQGLQFLFEYFSETQRNKGNFPGRFSGRQFSNSRSEMNVSTLELGDSALYLCASSQTGAVNEQFFGPGTRLTVL.

The CDR3, as DNA: TGTGCCAGCAGTTACTCGACCTTCCGCCAGCCCCAGCATTTT. This sequence encodes CASSYSTFRQPQHF. The chain carries TRBV6-2 or TRBV6-3 and TRBJ1-5; no definite D call. V was trimmed by 0 bases and J by 7 bases, leaving 10 bases between them. The V gene's germline CDR1 is MNHEY and CDR2 SVGEGT. The CDR3 runs to 14 residues.

CDR3 sequence (DNA): TGTGCCAGCAGCATGCGGGACAGGGCTGGCTACACCTTC. Translating gives CASSMRDRAGYTF. The V call is TRBV7-2, the J call TRBJ1-2; TRBD1 aligns across 9 bases. The CDR3 is 13 residues long. Trimming at V came to 5 bases and at J to 7 bases, leaving 5 bases not matched to a gene. CDR1 SGHTA and CDR2 FQGNSA come from the germline V gene.

This chain connects TRBV7-8 to TRBJ1-2; D is uncertain. CDR3 length: 13 amino acids. Germline CDR1 SGHVS, CDR2 FQNEAQ. Trimming took off 5 bases at V and 7 bases at J, with 14 bases between the two ends. The DNA for the CDR3 is TGTGCCAGCAGCCAACCCGGCGCCGGTGGCTACACCTTC. As protein: CASSQPGAGGYTF.

The chain carries TRBV5-1 and TRBJ1-1; D possibly corresponds to TRBD1 (6 bases). CDR1 is SGHRS and CDR2 is YFSETQ in the germline V gene. Deletions cut 3 bases from V and 5 bases from J, with 20 bases between. This CDR3 contains 16 residues. The CDR3 DNA reads as TGCGCCAGCAGCTCAACCCGGGGGCAGGGTCGTACTGAAGCTTTCTTT. This encodes CASSSTRGQGRTEAFF. Looking up the rest from reference TRBV5-1 and TRBJ1-1 gives the full variable domain: KAGVTQTPRYLIKTRGQQVTLSCSPISGHRSVSWYQQTPGQGLQFLFEYFSETQRNKGNFPGRFSGRQFSNSRSEMNVSTLELGDSALYLCASSSTRGQGRTEAFFGQGTRLTVV.

This rearrangement joins TRBV13 to TRBJ1-1; D may be TRBD1 (5 bases). V lost 5 bases to trimming and J lost 4 bases, with 11 bases between them. The length of the CDR3 is 13 residues. The germline gives CDR1 PRHDT, CDR2 FYEKMQ (reference sequence). The CDR3 coding sequence is TGTGCCAGCAGCCCAAGGGGTCCCACTGAAGCTTTCTTT. This translates into CASSPRGPTEAFF.

V usage is TRBV23-1 and J usage is TRBJ1-2; 8 positions agree with TRBD1. TRBV23-1 is given ORF status, its function remaining uncertain. The CDR3 has 16 residues. V trimming: 4 bases; J trimming: 4 bases; junction bases outside the gene matches: 11. DNA of the CDR3: TGCGCCAGCAGTCTCTTTACCCTGGACAGGGCCTATGGCTACACCTTC. This gives the protein CASSLFTLDRAYGYTF.

The chain uses TRBV6-2 or TRBV6-3 and TRBJ2-2; TRBD2 matches 7 bases. Unmatched junction bases numbered 10, after V lost 8 bases and J lost 7 bases. The length of the CDR3 is 14 residues. The germline CDR1 and CDR2 sequences are MNHEY and SVGEGT. As DNA, the CDR3 is TGTGCCAGCCGTTGGAGCGGGGATGTCGGGGAGCTGTTTTTT. Translating it yields CASRWSGDVGELFF.

Here the CDR3 DNA reads TGTGCCAGCTCACAATCGACGTATAGCAATCAGCCCCAGCATTTT. It is translated as CASSQSTYSNQPQHF. The chain joins TRBV18 to TRBJ1-5; no clear D gene. Trimming took 4 bases from V and 0 from J, leaving 10 bases between them. Germline CDR1 is KGHSH and CDR2 is LQKENI. This CDR3 is 15 amino acids long. Variable domain in full (rest from reference TRBV18 and TRBJ1-5): NAGVMQNPRHLVRRRGQEARLRCSPMKGHSHVYWYRQLPEEGLKFMVYLQKENIIDESGMPKERFSAEFPKEGPSILRIQQVVRGDSAAYFCASSQSTYSNQPQHFGDGTRLSIL.

V is TRBV12-5 and J is TRBJ1-1; D perhaps matches TRBD1 (5 bases). Germline loops: CDR1 LGHNT, CDR2 FRNRAP. Trimming removed 1 base at V and 3 bases at J, with 12 bases between. The CDR3 spans 15 residues. As DNA, the CDR3 is TGTGCTAGTGGTTTGGATGGGGCAGGGTACACTGAAGCTTTCTTT. Protein: CASGLDGAGYTEAFF.

This chain joins TRBV28 and TRBJ1-2; D not certain. The V gene lost 4 bases and the J gene lost 8 bases, with 11 bases spanning the gap. There are 12 residues in the CDR3. CDR1 and CDR2 (germline): MDHEN, SYDVKM. The CDR3 DNA follows: TGTGCCAGCAGTTCCCGGCCCCGGGGCTACACCTTC. This gives the protein CASSSRPRGYTF.

The chain uses TRBV19 and TRBJ1-1; unclear D gene. Germline V CDR1 and CDR2: LNHDA, SQIVND (reference sequence). This CDR3 region has 12 residues. The V end was cut by 5 bases, the J end by 8 bases, with 12 bases between. The chain's CDR3 is CASSGTTFEAFF. In DNA, the CDR3 is TGTGCCAGTAGTGGCACGACTTTCGAAGCTTTCTTT.

V gene TRBV29-1 combines with J gene TRBJ2-5, with D tentatively TRBD2 (5 bases). V lost 4 bases and J lost 5, with 17 bases in between. Per the germline V gene, CDR1 is SQVTM and CDR2 is ANQGSEA. CDR3 size: 14 residues. In DNA form, the CDR3 reads TGCAGCGTTGCGAGGCGAGGGTGGGAGGAGACCCAGTACTTC. Translated, it gives CSVARRGWEETQYF.

This clone was counted only a few times. The rearrangement uses TRBV5-8 and TRBJ1-4, with TRBD1 identical over 10 bases. CDR3 size: 15 residues. Losses at the gene ends were 3 bases for V and 8 bases for J; bases not matched to a gene: 7. In germline, CDR1 is SGHTS, CDR2 YDEGEE. This CDR3 reads CASSSGTGAREKLFF. The CDR3 DNA sequence: TGTGCCAGCAGCTCCGGGACAGGGGCGAGGGAAAAACTGTTTTTT.

The sample holds a few counts of this clone. CDR3 region: CASSHTGETQYF. The CDR3, as DNA: TGTGCCAGCAGCCACACCGGGGAGACCCAGTACTTC. J is TRBJ2-5 and V is TRBV3-1 (or the pseudogene TRBV3-2), with D unclear. Germline loops: CDR1 LGHDT, CDR2 YNNKEL (reference sequence). This CDR3 contains 12 residues. V lost 3 bases and J lost 5, with 7 bases in between.